This note documents a single T cell receptor beta chain sequence. This specimen comes from a study of blood T cell repertoires in COVID-19. Background on the study: The United States, Italy and Spain were the sources of the acute and convalescent COVID-19 samples. The analysed material was cDNA or gDNA that came from T cells, B-cell-depleted T cells, or PBMCs.

V gave up 5 bases and J gave up 6 bases, with 11 bases separating them. Looked up from germline, CDR1 is SEHNR and CDR2 is FQNEAQ (reference sequence). The CDR3 extends over 14 amino acids. Original processing methods: Estimates of nucleated cell counts were drawn from the amplification of reference gene primers. Profiling relied on immunoSEQ multiplex PCR, and the TCRdb table lists in-frame clones only, not all of them. V, J and clone size reflect that table, while D and trimming were determined from the DNA. The sample shows around 370,000 clones, 85% to 90% of them seen only once. The chain links TRBV7-9 to TRBJ1-6; D unresolved. Sequenced sample: peripheral blood. The TCR comes from a man between 18 and 29 years old with active or convalescent COVID-19. CDR3 nucleotide sequence: TGTGCCAGCAGCCTTGAGGGCTTTAATTCACCCCTCCACTTT. Its protein product is CASSLEGFNSPLHF. The variable domain in full, with the rest retrieved from reference TRBV7-9 and TRBJ1-6, is DTGVSQNPRHKITKRGQNVTFRCDPISEHNRLYWYRQTLGQGPEFLTYFQNEAQLEKSRLLSDRFSAERPKGSFSTLEIQRTEQGDSAMYLCASSLEGFNSPLHFGNGTRLTVT.